The 16 T cell receptor beta chains below were found in one sample sequenced in a study of blood T cell repertoires in COVID-19. Produced via immunoSEQ multiplex PCR; TCRdb's table is partial and in-frame only. The sample shows about 220,000 clones, about four fifths of them seen only once. The sample taken for sequencing was peripheral blood. Receptors were obtained from a woman between 25 and 40 years old who had recovered from COVID-19.

This clone came up a few times. The chain is built from TRBV19 and TRBJ1-6; 9 bases line up with TRBD1. Germline V gene lookup returns CDR1 LNHDA and CDR2 SQIVND (reference sequence). The junction had 6 bases not matched to a gene; V was cut back by 3 bases and J by 9 bases. The CDR3 is 15 residues long. Written as DNA, the CDR3 is TGTGCCAGTAGTATCGAACAGGGGGCGTTTTCACCCCTCCACTTT. Translated: CASSIEQGAFSPLHF.

The chain recombines TRBV5-1 with TRBJ2-2; a weak D match, TRBD1 (6 bases). Trimming cost V 1 base and J 7 bases, with 14 bases left between them. Germline V gene sequence: CDR1 SGHRS, CDR2 YFSETQ. This CDR3 has 15 residues. CDR3 in amino acids: CASSLSADRFGELFF. DNA of the CDR3: TGCGCCAGCAGCTTGTCGGCTGACAGGTTCGGGGAGCTGTTTTTT. The full variable domain, in which reference TRBV5-1 and TRBJ2-2 provide the parts outside the CDR3, is KAGVTQTPRYLIKTRGQQVTLSCSPISGHRSVSWYQQTPGQGLQFLFEYFSETQRNKGNFPGRFSGRQFSNSRSEMNVSTLELGDSALYLCASSLSADRFGELFFGEGSRLTVL.

CDR3 residues: CASDGTGGNYGYTF. In DNA form, the CDR3 reads TGTGCCAGCGACGGGACAGGGGGGAACTATGGCTACACCTTC. The rearrangement links TRBV28 to TRBJ1-2, with TRBD1 matching 11 bases. This CDR3 is built from 14 residues. The J segment lost 2 bases and the V segment lost 8 bases, leaving 4 bases of the junction unmatched. The V gene's germline CDR1 is MDHEN and CDR2 SYDVKM.

This chain connects TRBV7-3 to TRBJ2-1, with 11 bases matching TRBD2. Germline-derived CDR1 and CDR2 are SGHTA and FQGTGA. This CDR3 has 16 amino acids. The V gene end was trimmed by 6 bases and the J gene end by 4 bases; junction bases not matched to a gene: 8. CDR3 region: CASSTLTSGGYNEQFF. The CDR3 DNA is TGTGCCAGCAGTACGCTCACTAGCGGGGGATACAATGAGCAGTTCTTC. Filled out from reference TRBV7-3 and TRBJ2-1, the complete variable domain reads GAGVSQTPSNKVTEKGKYVELRCDPISGHTALYWYRQSLGQGPEFLIYFQGTGAADDSGLPNDRFFAVRPEGSVSTLKIQRTERGDSAVYLCASSTLTSGGYNEQFFGPGTRLTVL.

The sample holds a few counts of this clone. The chain employs TRBV4-2 and TRBJ2-7, with D uncertain. V lost 0 bases to trimming and J lost 3 bases, with 9 bases between them. The CDR3 has 14 amino acids. The V gene's germline CDR1 is LGHNA and CDR2 YNFKEQ. CDR3 amino acids: CASSQDLTHYEQYF. DNA of the CDR3: TGTGCCAGCAGCCAAGACTTGACACACTACGAGCAGTACTTC.

This chain uses TRBV7-9 with TRBJ2-5, with D maybe TRBD1 (5 bases). This CDR3 contains 13 residues. In germline, CDR1 is SEHNR, CDR2 FQNEAQ (reference sequence). V was shortened by 6 bases and J by 1 base, with 9 bases between the two germline ends. The DNA for the CDR3 is TGTGCCAGCAGTCAGGACATCCAAGAGACCCAGTACTTC. Translation gives CASSQDIQETQYF.

The chain couples TRBV7-8 to TRBJ2-7; 8 bases align to TRBD1. This CDR3 spans 16 amino acids. J lost 4 bases, V lost 1 base, and 9 bases had no gene match. Germline V gene sequence: CDR1 SGHVS, CDR2 FQNEAQ. CDR3 nucleotides: TGTGCCAGCAGCTTAGGGTATGACAGGGGATGGTACGAGCAGTACTTC. Its protein product is CASSLGYDRGWYEQYF.

Here the CDR3 reads CASSLARGHGYTF. DNA for the CDR3: TGTGCCAGCAGTTTAGCAAGGGGGCATGGCTACACCTTC. The gene calls are TRBV12-3 or TRBV12-4 and TRBJ1-2, with 7 bases lining up with TRBD1. V dropped 0 bases and J dropped 6; count of bases not matched to a gene: 1. The CDR3 is 13 residues long.

This clone was seen once. The chain employs TRBV19 and TRBJ2-3; possible D gene TRBD2, 6 bases. Germline V CDR1 and CDR2: LNHDA, SQIVND (reference sequence). CDR3 length equals 13 residues. Deletions cut 7 bases from V and 4 bases from J, with 12 bases between. CDR3 residues: CASTDGGPDTQYF. DNA for the CDR3: TGTGCCAGTACCGACGGGGGACCAGATACGCAGTATTTT.

The V and J genes are TRBV28 and TRBJ2-4; 7 bases line up with TRBD1. This CDR3 is built from 14 residues. V shed 8 bases and J 3 bases; nucleotides not matched to a gene: 7. Germline V gene sequence: CDR1 MDHEN, CDR2 SYDVKM. DNA of the CDR3: TGTGCCAGCCTACGACAGGGAGACAAAAACATTCAGTACTTC. It specifies CASLRQGDKNIQYF.

V gene TRBV28 combines with J gene TRBJ1-2; D call uncertain. This CDR3 has 11 residues. With 7 bases removed from V and 7 bases from J, the gap between germline ends came to 10 bases. CDR1 and CDR2 (germline): MDHEN, SYDVKM. Here the CDR3 DNA reads TGTGCCAGCAAAGAGGCGCGTGGCTACACCTTC. Its translation: CASKEARGYTF.

The chain is built from TRBV4-1 and TRBJ2-7; 11 bases are shared with TRBD1. In germline, CDR1 is MGHRA, CDR2 YSYEKL. The CDR3 spans 14 residues. Unmatched junction bases numbered 2, after V lost 0 bases and J lost 7 bases. CDR3 amino acids: CASSQEGTGGEQYF. The CDR3 nucleotides read TGCGCCAGCAGCCAAGAAGGGACAGGGGGTGAGCAGTACTTC.

The J gene is TRBJ2-7, the V gene TRBV5-4; 13 bases match TRBD2. Germline V gene data show CDR1 as SGHNT and CDR2 as YYREEE (reference sequence). V was clipped by 1 base and J by 6 bases; unmatched bases: 4. The CDR3 sequence is 15 residues long. The CDR3 loop reads CASSLPGTSGAEQYF. CDR3 DNA: TGTGCCAGCAGCTTGCCCGGGACTAGCGGGGCCGAGCAGTACTTC.

This clone appeared a few times. The junction departs from germline at one end; a sequencing error may be responsible. V usage is TRBV3-1 (or the pseudogene TRBV3-2) and J usage is TRBJ2-4; 7 bases agree with TRBD1. Germline assignment: CDR1 LGHDT and CDR2 YNNKEL (reference sequence). This CDR3 comprises 14 residues. Here the CDR3 reads CASSPSLQGPPLFF. CDR3 coding DNA: TGTGCCAGCAGCCCGAGCCTACAGGGGCCCCCTTTATTCTTC.

V usage is TRBV5-1 and J usage is TRBJ2-1, with TRBD1 identical over 9 bases. Germline V gene sequence: CDR1 SGHRS, CDR2 YFSETQ. V lost 3 bases and J lost 2; bases outside the gene matches: 6. The CDR3 length is 16 residues. The DNA of the CDR3 is TGCGCCAGCAGCTACCGACAGGGGGGAACCTACAATGAGCAGTTCTTC. The encoded protein is CASSYRQGGTYNEQFF.

This sequence joins TRBV9 and TRBJ1-4, with D hard to call. Trimming pared 1 base from V and 8 bases from J, leaving 15 bases between. CDR3 size: 15 residues. The germline CDR1 and CDR2 sequences are SGDLS and YYNGEE. In DNA form, the CDR3 reads TGTGCCAGCAGCGTACTGGGCCTGCCCGAAGAAAAACTGTTTTTT. It encodes CASSVLGLPEEKLFF.